The subject of this entry is one T cell receptor beta chain. Its antigen is unknown. The junction departs from germline at one end; a sequencing error may be responsible. These data come from a study of blood T cells in healthy people across ages. Across the whole study: In model experiments, template switching was able to capture about one barcoded beta molecule for every two T cells that were present. Points from the study as a whole: The diversity estimates, figures obtained from one million T cells, were considered underestimates.

Next came a second PCR, run for about 7 to 12 cycles, which used a sample-barcoded 5' primer along with a J-beta primer mix. Every sample gave at least 2.5 million paired-end reads containing CDR3. TCRdb reprocessed the 5' RACE reads with MiXCR, giving one entry per CDR3 protein. This table has just over 1 million distinct CDR3 sequences, around 45% appearing once. The length of the CDR3 is 19 residues. Germline loops: CDR1 MNHEY, CDR2 SVGAGI. Sequenced sample: blood. This chain uses TRBV6-5 with TRBJ2-6; possible D gene TRBD1, 5 bases. This clonotype originated in an older woman in good health. The CDR3 region is CTSSYSIQRTGPGANVLTF. The CDR3 region has the DNA TGTACCAGCAGTTACTCGATTCAGCGTACAGGACCTGGGGCCAACGTCCTGACTTTC.